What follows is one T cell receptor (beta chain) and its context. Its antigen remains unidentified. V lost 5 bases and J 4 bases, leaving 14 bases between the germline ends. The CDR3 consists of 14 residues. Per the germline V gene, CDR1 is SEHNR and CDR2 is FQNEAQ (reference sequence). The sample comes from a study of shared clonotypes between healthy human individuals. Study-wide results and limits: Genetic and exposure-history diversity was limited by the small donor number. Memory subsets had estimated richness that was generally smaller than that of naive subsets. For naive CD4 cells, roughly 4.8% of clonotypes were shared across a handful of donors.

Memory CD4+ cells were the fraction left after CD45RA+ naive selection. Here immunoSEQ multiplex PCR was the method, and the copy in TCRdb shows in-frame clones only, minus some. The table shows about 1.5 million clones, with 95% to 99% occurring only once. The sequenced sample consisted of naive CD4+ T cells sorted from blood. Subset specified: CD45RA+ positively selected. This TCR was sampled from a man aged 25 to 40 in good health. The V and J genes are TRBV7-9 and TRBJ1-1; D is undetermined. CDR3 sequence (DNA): TGTGCCAGCAGCCCCCAGACCGACGGCACTGAAGCTTTCTTT. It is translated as CASSPQTDGTEAFF.